Listed here are 17 T cell receptor beta chains from one sample, sequenced in a study of T-cell reconstitution after alpha-beta-depleted transplantation in children. Preparation of the TCRbeta library was carried out with unique molecular identifiers. MiXCR, applied by TCRdb to the PCR reads, yields one record per CDR3 protein. Among around 450,000 distinct CDR3 sequences listed, under 20% were seen once. This material consisted of PBMCs, mostly from graft donor cells, taken 360 days after TCRalphabeta/CD19-depleted stem cell transplant. Receptor source: a boy less than two years old who had a stem cell transplant for Wiskott-Aldrich syndrome, so the T cells may come from the graft donor.

The chain links TRBV27 to TRBJ2-1; 7 bases are shared with TRBD2. The CDR3 is 16 amino acids. Germline CDR1 and CDR2: MNHEY and SMNVEV (reference sequence). V shed 3 bases, J shed 0 bases, and the junction held 5 bases outside the gene matches. This chain's CDR3 is CASSLGTTFSYNEQFF. CDR3 nucleotide sequence: TGTGCCAGCAGTTTGGGGACTACTTTCTCCTACAATGAGCAGTTCTTC.

The chain uses TRBV5-6 and TRBJ2-1; 7 bases fit TRBD1. The germline V gene encodes CDR1 SGHDT and CDR2 YYEEEE. After removal of 4 bases from V and 12 bases from J, the junction contained 7 bases not matched to a gene. The CDR3 is 12 amino acids. CDR3 in amino acids: CASSLDRVAQFF. The CDR3 DNA reads as TGTGCCAGCAGCCTCGACAGGGTGGCGCAGTTCTTC. The full variable domain, rest sourced from reference TRBV5-6 and TRBJ2-1, is DAGVTQSPTHLIKTRGQQVTLRCSPKSGHDTVSWYQQALGQGPQFIFQYYEEEERQRGNFPDRFSGHQFPNYSSELNVNALLLGDSALYLCASSLDRVAQFFGPGTRLTVL.

This clonotype was picked up a small number of times. V usage is TRBV5-6 and J usage is TRBJ1-2; 8 bases are shared with TRBD1. This CDR3 contains 13 residues. The germline V gene has CDR1 SGHDT and CDR2 YYEEEE. The J segment lost 8 bases and the V segment lost 2 bases, leaving 5 bases of the junction unmatched. CDR3: CASSFPTGVGYTF. DNA of the CDR3: TGTGCCAGCAGCTTCCCGACAGGGGTCGGCTACACCTTC.

This clonotype rates as medium-sized. The rearrangement joins TRBV29-1 to TRBJ2-7, with D possibly TRBD2 on 6 matching bases. The germline V and J ends were trimmed by 0 bases and 0 bases, with 18 bases remaining between them. Germline V gives CDR1 SQVTM, CDR2 ANQGSEA. CDR3 size: 17 residues. Here the CDR3 reads CSVEDRVNGGISYEQYF. CDR3 in DNA: TGCAGCGTTGAAGATAGGGTTAATGGCGGGATCTCCTACGAGCAGTACTTC.

For the CDR3, the DNA is TGCGCCAGCGGAAACCGGGACAGGGGACCTTTAACGAACACCGGGGAGCTGTTTTTT. Amino acids: CASGNRDRGPLTNTGELFF. The J gene is TRBJ2-2, the V gene TRBV4-1; 10 positions match TRBD1. J lost 0 bases, V lost 8 bases, and 15 bases had no gene match. This CDR3 has 19 residues. Germline V CDR1 and CDR2: MGHRA, YSYEKL.

This clonotype was seen ten or more times. The chain recombines TRBV20-1 with TRBJ1-1; D is possibly TRBD1 (5 bases). The CDR3 contains 14 residues. Between the trimmed V and J ends, which lost 2 bases and 0 bases, there was a span of 10 bases. Germline assignment: CDR1 DFQATT and CDR2 SNEGSKA (reference sequence). The CDR3 sequence: CSARIGTLNTEAFF. CDR3 bases: TGCAGTGCTAGAATCGGGACGTTGAACACTGAAGCTTTCTTT.

The chain employs TRBV25-1 and TRBJ2-5, with 7 bases that match TRBD1. This CDR3 spans 14 amino acids. V lost 1 base, J lost 2 bases, and 1 base stayed unmatched. Germline loops: CDR1 MGHDK, CDR2 SYGVNS. CDR3 protein: CASSEWGQQETQYF. CDR3 bases: TGTGCCAGCAGTGAATGGGGACAGCAAGAGACCCAGTACTTC.

The chain is built from TRBV7-9 and TRBJ2-1, with D possibly matching TRBD1 (5 bases). The CDR3 length is 15 residues. In germline, CDR1 is SEHNR, CDR2 FQNEAQ (reference sequence). With 6 bases removed from V and 10 bases from J, the gap between germline ends came to 22 bases. CDR3 in amino acids: CASRSGLREGEEQFF. The CDR3 DNA reads TGTGCCAGCAGGTCCGGGCTCAGGGAAGGTGAGGAGCAGTTCTTC.

The chain links TRBV5-5 to TRBJ2-2, with 8 bases fitting TRBD1. V lost 2 bases to trimming and J lost 2 bases; unmatched junction nucleotides: 8. The CDR3 sequence is 17 residues long. CDR1 SGHKS and CDR2 YYEKEE come from the germline V gene (reference sequence). The CDR3 nucleotides read TGTGCCAGCAGCTTCTATTGGGACAGGATTAACACCGGGGAGCTGTTTTTT. Translated, it gives CASSFYWDRINTGELFF.

This clonotype was detected ten times or more. The genes are TRBV5-1 and TRBJ2-3, with D maybe TRBD2 (6 bases). CDR1 and CDR2 from the germline V gene are SGHRS and YFSETQ. This CDR3 region has 15 residues. V lost 0 bases, J lost 0 bases, and 8 bases lay in between. CDR3 sequence reads: CASSLGLASTDTQYF. The CDR3 region has the DNA TGCGCCAGCAGCTTGGGTCTAGCGAGCACAGATACGCAGTATTTT.

This clonotype was observed at least ten times. The gene calls are TRBV5-1 and TRBJ2-5, with D unresolved. The CDR3 runs to 13 residues. V lost 4 bases and J 2 bases, leaving 9 bases between the germline ends. Germline CDR1 and CDR2: SGHRS and YFSETQ. CDR3 amino acids: CASSQRVQETQYF. Here the CDR3 DNA reads TGCGCCAGCAGCCAACGGGTGCAAGAGACCCAGTACTTC.

This clonotype was found a few times. V gene TRBV28 combines with J gene TRBJ1-1; 8 bases match TRBD1. The V gene end was trimmed by 6 bases and the J gene end by 6 bases; junction bases not matched to a gene: 6. Germline V lookup: CDR1 MDHEN, CDR2 SYDVKM. This CDR3 has 13 residues. This chain's CDR3 is CASRRQGRSEAFF. CDR3 nucleotide sequence: TGTGCCAGCAGAAGACAGGGGAGGTCTGAAGCTTTCTTT.

The J gene is TRBJ2-7, the V gene TRBV6-2 or TRBV6-3, with D tentatively TRBD1 or TRBD2 (5 bases each). CDR1 and CDR2 from the germline V gene are MNHEY and SVGEGT. Between the trimmed V and J ends, which lost 7 bases and 2 bases, there was a span of 18 bases. The CDR3 sequence is 15 residues long. The CDR3 DNA is TGTGCCAGCACCATGGTGGGACGGGCCACCTACGAGCAGTACTTC. Protein: CASTMVGRATYEQYF.

The chain has TRBV6-5 and TRBJ2-5; no firm D call. The CDR3 extends over 11 amino acids. The V end lost 2 bases, the J end lost 5 bases, and 3 bases lay between the germline ends. From germline, CDR1 is MNHEY and CDR2 SVGAGI. CDR3 sequence (DNA): TGTGCCAGCAGTTACACGGAGACCCAGTACTTC. It yields the protein CASSYTETQYF.

The V and J genes are TRBV5-5 and TRBJ2-7, with D perhaps given as TRBD1 or TRBD2 (5 bases each). CDR3 length equals 15 residues. Germline assignment: CDR1 SGHKS and CDR2 YYEKEE (reference sequence). The V end was cut by 1 base, the J end by 3 bases, with 14 bases between. CDR3 sequence (DNA): TGTGCCAGCAGCTTGACCGGCTGGGGGAACTACGAGCAGTACTTC. The encoded protein is CASSLTGWGNYEQYF. The whole variable domain, filled in from reference TRBV5-5 and TRBJ2-7, reads DAGVTQSPTHLIKTRGQQVTLRCSPISGHKSVSWYQQVLGQGPQFIFQYYEKEERGRGNFPDRFSARQFPNYSSELNVNALLLGDSALYLCASSLTGWGNYEQYFGPGTRLTVT.

CDR3 DNA sequence: TGCAGTGCTTCGTATCGGGGGGGCCTCACAGATACGCAGTATTTT. As protein: CSASYRGGLTDTQYF. The chain carries TRBV20-1 and TRBJ2-3, with TRBD2 identical over 8 bases. V shed 5 bases and J 2 bases; nucleotides not matched to a gene: 9. This CDR3 region has 15 residues. The germline CDR1 and CDR2 sequences are DFQATT and SNEGSKA (reference sequence).

The chain employs TRBV20-1 and TRBJ2-5, with 10 bases fitting TRBD1. Looked up from germline, CDR1 is DFQATT and CDR2 is SNEGSKA (reference sequence). Trimming took 3 bases from V and 7 from J; bases not matched to a gene: 11. CDR3 length: 15 amino acids. CDR3 residues: CSASRGDRGFGTQYF. CDR3 in DNA: TGCAGTGCTAGCCGTGGGGACAGGGGATTCGGGACCCAGTACTTC.